The rows below give T cell receptor beta chains drawn from one sample of a study of cytomegalovirus exposure and HLA in healthy donors. Generated by immunoSEQ multiplex PCR, the TCRdb table keeps only in-frame clones and is missing some. The table lists over 150,000 clones, around two thirds of them singletons, with roughly 1.4% in the top ten. The sequenced sample consisted of PBMCs. The receptors derive from a man aged 50-59 years in good health and CMV-seronegative. Both conserved end residues are part of each CDR3. Not every row has a clone size; where given, it reads once, few, many or a size class.

v_gene	abundance	j_gene	CDR3aa
TRBV6-5	NA	TRBJ1-1	CASSLQGANTEAFF
TRBV6-4	once	TRBJ1-1	CASRPGHRPDEAFF
TRBV4-1	NA	TRBJ2-7	CASSQNRGATYEQYF
TRBV2	NA	TRBJ1-6	CASSEAKTGYGSPLHF
TRBV5-1	NA	TRBJ1-4	CASSLAGEAYEKLFF
TRBV14	few	TRBJ2-7	CASGRAGNYEQYF
TRBV9	NA	TRBJ1-1	CASSVALAGSTEAFF
TRBV19	NA	TRBJ1-6	CASTWTPNSPLHF
TRBV12-5	NA	TRBJ1-5	CASARGTVNSNQPQHF
TRBV5-6	once	TRBJ1-2	CASSLGDRAYGYTF
TRBV4-1	NA	TRBJ2-6	CASSQVHIPRGANVLTF
TRBV7-9	few	TRBJ2-1	CASSLETTYEQFF
TRBV5-4	NA	TRBJ2-1	CASSFGGSYNEQFF
TRBV13	NA	TRBJ2-3	CASSLASSGGPGTDTQYF
TRBV18	once	TRBJ1-5	CASSPPGGQPQHF
TRBV5-1	few	TRBJ1-5	CASSLGGQGDQPQHF
TRBV4-1	many	TRBJ1-1	CASSQADRGNTEAFF
TRBV5-5	NA	TRBJ2-7	CASSHADYEQYF
TRBV7-3	NA	TRBJ2-2	CASSLGGAVPTGELFF
TRBV19	NA	TRBJ2-1	CASSSSGERNEQFF
TRBV21-1	NA	TRBJ2-1	CASSKALGQGRWGSYNEQFF
TRBV18	NA	TRBJ2-7	CASSLEGLSMEQYF
TRBV5-1	once	TRBJ1-2	CASRDLVGGNGYTF
TRBV28	NA	TRBJ2-3	CASNMPGQGGDTQYF
TRBV7-2	few	TRBJ2-5	CASSLQGALQETQYF
TRBV7-2	NA	TRBJ2-7	CASSQQGASYYEQYF
TRBV5-1	NA	TRBJ2-7	CASSGGQGLEQYF